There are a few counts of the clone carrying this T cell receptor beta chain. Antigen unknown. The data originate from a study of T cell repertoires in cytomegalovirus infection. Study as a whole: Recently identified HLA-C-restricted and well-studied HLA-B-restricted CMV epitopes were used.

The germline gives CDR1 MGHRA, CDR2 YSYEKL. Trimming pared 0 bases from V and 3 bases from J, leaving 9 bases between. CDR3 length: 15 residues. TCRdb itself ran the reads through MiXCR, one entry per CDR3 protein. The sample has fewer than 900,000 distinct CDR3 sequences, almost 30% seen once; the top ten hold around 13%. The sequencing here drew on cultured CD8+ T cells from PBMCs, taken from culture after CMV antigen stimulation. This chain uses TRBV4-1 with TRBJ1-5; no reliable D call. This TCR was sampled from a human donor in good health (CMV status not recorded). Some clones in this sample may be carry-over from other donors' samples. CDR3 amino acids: CASSQDRRYNQPQHF. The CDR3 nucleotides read TGCGCCAGCAGCCAAGACAGGAGATACAATCAGCCCCAGCATTTT.